Presented here are 7 T cell receptor beta chains from one specimen sequenced in a study of early T cells in non-severe SARS-CoV-2 infection. TCRdb passed the 5' RACE reads through MiXCR, listing each CDR3 protein once. The sample comprises tens of thousands of distinct CDR3 sequences, more than 8.5% of which are singletons, and approximately 15% rests with the top ten. Sequencing was carried out using whole blood. Every receptor here comes from an adult who was a healthcare worker with PCR-confirmed SARS-CoV-2 infection or an uninfected control (not recorded which).

This clonotype has a count of ten or more. The gene calls are TRBV7-2 and TRBJ1-1, with 8 bases fitting TRBD1. This CDR3 spans 15 amino acids. The ends lost 3 bases at V and 2 bases at J; junction bases unmatched: 5. Germline V lookup: CDR1 SGHTA, CDR2 FQGNSA. The CDR3 DNA follows: TGTGCCAGCAGCTTTTTACAGGGGGTAAACACTGAAGCTTTCTTT. It translates to CASSFLQGVNTEAFF.

This clonotype was observed many times. The chain recombines TRBV28 with TRBJ1-2; D remains ambiguous. Germline V lookup: CDR1 MDHEN, CDR2 SYDVKM. The CDR3 length is 13 residues. The V gene lost 6 bases and the J gene lost 3 bases, with 11 bases spanning the gap. The CDR3 region is CASRLQRYYGYTF. The CDR3 DNA reads as TGTGCCAGCAGACTACAGCGCTACTATGGCTACACCTTC.

The sample holds many counts of this clonotype. The rearrangement joins TRBV20-1 to TRBJ1-5; the D is unclear. Germline-derived CDR1 and CDR2 are DFQATT and SNEGSKA (reference sequence). V was cut by 7 bases and J by 7 bases, with 17 bases left in between. The CDR3 length is 13 residues. In DNA, the CDR3 is TGCAGTGGGAAGGACCTACCGGACCAGCCCCAGCATTTT. Amino acids: CSGKDLPDQPQHF.

In its sample, this clonotype was seen many times. The chain employs TRBV6-6 and TRBJ2-3; D remains unclear. Germline values: CDR1 MNHNY, CDR2 SVGAGI (reference sequence). V lost 5 bases to trimming and J lost 4 bases, with 10 bases between them. The CDR3 runs 13 residues. Here the CDR3 reads CASSRTSADTQYF. The CDR3 nucleotides are TGTGCCAGCAGTCGGACGAGCGCAGATACGCAGTATTTT.

Remarks on this clonotype: One junction end does not reproduce the germline sequence, and a read error may be involved. The chain employs TRBV24-1 and TRBJ1-3, with D maybe TRBD1 (6 bases). The CDR3 spans 12 residues. The germline CDR1 and CDR2 sequences are KGHDR and SFDVKD. In DNA, the CDR3 is TGTGCCACACAGGGACCTGGCAACACCATATATTTT. Protein product: CATQGPGNTIYF.

Many counts were recorded for this clonotype. The rearrangement uses TRBV29-1 and TRBJ2-5; D call uncertain. V was trimmed by 2 bases and J by 1 base, leaving 8 bases between them. Germline V gene sequence: CDR1 SQVTM, CDR2 ANQGSEA. This CDR3 comprises 13 residues. The CDR3 DNA is TGCAGCGTTGAACTGGCAGCCCAAGAGACCCAGTACTTC. Translating it yields CSVELAAQETQYF.

This clonotype was seen at least ten times. J is TRBJ2-7 and V is TRBV12-3 or TRBV12-4, with no clear D. Trimming shortened V by 1 base and J by 0 bases, and 4 bases separated the two germline ends. The CDR3 spans 13 residues. DNA of the CDR3: TGTGCCAGCAGTTTAGTCAGCTCCTACGAGCAGTACTTC. Translation: CASSLVSSYEQYF.